The clone carrying this TCR beta chain was counted only a few times. The authors ran a second PCR of about 7 to 11 cycles using a sample-barcoded 5' primer and a J-beta primer mix. TCRdb reanalysed the 5' RACE reads using MiXCR and keeps one entry per CDR3 protein. The table lists hundreds of thousands of distinct CDR3 sequences, 20% to 30% of them singletons. Trimming cost V 6 bases and J 5 bases; bases outside gene matches: 12. The CDR3 has 15 residues. This sample was taken from a study of blood T cells in healthy people across ages. In addition, the sample was reused for a study of T cells of mothers and their children.

This chain links TRBV12-3 or TRBV12-4 with TRBJ2-5, with 7 positions matching TRBD2. Source material: blood. This TCR was sampled from a boy between 10 and 17 years old in good health. CDR3 sequence (DNA): TGTGCCAGCAGCCCCGGCGGGGGAAATGGCGAGACCCAGTACTTC. This translates into CASSPGGGNGETQYF.